This T cell receptor beta chain comes out of a study of blood T cell repertoires in COVID-19. About the research overall: Italy, Spain and the United States were the sources of the convalescent and acute COVID-19 samples. PBMCs, B-cell-depleted T cells, or T cells were the source of the cDNA or gDNA that made up the material.

The CDR3 consists of 15 residues. V was trimmed by 0 bases and J by 0 bases, leaving 7 bases between them. Germline V CDR1 and CDR2: LNHNV, YYDKDF (reference sequence). Original handling: From reference gene primer amplification, estimates of nucleated cell counts were derived. TCRdb's copy holds only in-frame clones and misses some; the assay was immunoSEQ multiplex PCR. V, J and clone size are those of that table, while D and trimming were read from the DNA. The profile shows about 120,000 clones, 75% to 85% of them singletons. V is TRBV15 and J is TRBJ2-3; no clear D gene. The specimen sequenced was peripheral blood. This TCR was recovered from a human donor in a cohort sampled during active COVID-19. The CDR3 loop is CATSRDRSSTDTQYF. CDR3 DNA sequence: TGTGCCACCAGCAGAGATCGGTCCAGCACAGATACGCAGTATTTT.